The table lists the clone carrying this T cell receptor beta chain with a few counts. This entry comes from a study of blood T cell repertoires in COVID-19. Germline V CDR1 and CDR2: SGDLS, YYNGEE. The CDR3 is made up of 14 amino acids. The V segment lost 0 bases and the J segment 2 bases; nucleotides outside the gene matches: 0. In the study's own analysis: Quantification of nucleated cells was approximated via reference gene primer amplification. The protocol was immunoSEQ multiplex PCR, while the TCRdb copy is restricted to in-frame clones and leaves out a portion. That table is the source of V, J and clone size, and D and trimming were worked out from the DNA. In the table there are fewer than 35,000 clones, approximately 85% of which are singletons.

Sequencing input: peripheral blood. The chain uses TRBV9 and TRBJ2-7, with 9 bases that match TRBD1. The clonotype comes from a man of 80 years or more with active COVID-19. The CDR3: CASSVGTGAYEQYF. The CDR3 coding sequence is TGTGCCAGCAGCGTAGGGACAGGGGCCTACGAGCAGTACTTC.